Listed below are T cell receptor beta chains from one sample, sequenced in a study of blood T cell repertoires in COVID-19. Assay: immunoSEQ multiplex PCR; the TCRdb copy retains only in-frame clones and omits some. The sample lists around 72,000 clones, roughly 87% occurring once. The sequenced sample was peripheral blood. These TCRs come from a man between 45 and 60 years old with acute or convalescent COVID-19. Both conserved end residues are part of each CDR3. Each record gives: CDR3 protein, J gene, V gene, D gene. The D gene is left open where the match is weak.

CDR3aa: CASRRGLQETQYF; j_gene: TRBJ2-5; v_gene: TRBV2; d_gene: NA
CDR3aa: CASSLAGPIYNEQFF; j_gene: TRBJ2-1; v_gene: TRBV27; d_gene: TRBD2
CDR3aa: CASSLLEASGANVLTF; j_gene: TRBJ2-6; v_gene: TRBV5-1; d_gene: NA
CDR3aa: CASRRDRAGGNTIYF; j_gene: TRBJ1-3; v_gene: TRBV19; d_gene: TRBD1
CDR3aa: CASSYTGTSDEQYF; j_gene: TRBJ2-7; v_gene: TRBV6-5; d_gene: TRBD2
CDR3aa: CSGRDSYSYEQYF; j_gene: TRBJ2-7; v_gene: TRBV29-1; d_gene: TRBD1
CDR3aa: CASSPQGARNQPQHF; j_gene: TRBJ1-5; v_gene: TRBV11-2; d_gene: TRBD1
CDR3aa: CSVEEQGNYGYTF; j_gene: TRBJ1-2; v_gene: TRBV29-1; d_gene: NA
CDR3aa: CASSLNSHGELFF; j_gene: TRBJ2-2; v_gene: TRBV7-3; d_gene: NA
CDR3aa: CASSPGGLAVYEQFF; j_gene: TRBJ2-1; v_gene: TRBV7-2; d_gene: NA
CDR3aa: CAWSDQTGGGYTF; j_gene: TRBJ1-2; v_gene: TRBV30; d_gene: TRBD1
CDR3aa: CATSDSVPGGYETQYF; j_gene: TRBJ2-5; v_gene: TRBV24-1; d_gene: TRBD1
CDR3aa: CASSSPGRRNTEAFF; j_gene: TRBJ1-1; v_gene: TRBV6-5; d_gene: NA
CDR3aa: CSARENTGELFF; j_gene: TRBJ2-2; v_gene: TRBV29-1; d_gene: NA
CDR3aa: CASRQGFPGLAGGPGGVRTQYF; j_gene: TRBJ2-3; v_gene: TRBV3-1/TRBV3-2; d_gene: TRBD2
CDR3aa: CASSLSRGVHGYTF; j_gene: TRBJ1-2; v_gene: TRBV2; d_gene: NA
CDR3aa: CATSDGGTGGRETQYF; j_gene: TRBJ2-5; v_gene: TRBV24-1; d_gene: TRBD1
CDR3aa: CASSSTYEQYF; j_gene: TRBJ2-7; v_gene: TRBV6-6; d_gene: NA
CDR3aa: CASSPSISGVYEQYF; j_gene: TRBJ2-7; v_gene: TRBV4-1; d_gene: TRBD2
CDR3aa: CASSPWTSGEETQYF; j_gene: TRBJ2-5; v_gene: TRBV18; d_gene: TRBD2
CDR3aa: CASSSRAAGANSPLHF; j_gene: TRBJ1-6; v_gene: TRBV7-8; d_gene: NA
CDR3aa: CASSLVAGQNEKLFF; j_gene: TRBJ1-4; v_gene: TRBV5-5; d_gene: NA
CDR3aa: CASSPLGTGSYEQYF; j_gene: TRBJ2-7; v_gene: TRBV27; d_gene: TRBD1
CDR3aa: CASSTRQGIPYEQYF; j_gene: TRBJ2-7; v_gene: TRBV6-7; d_gene: TRBD1
CDR3aa: CASKSGSGTRNQPQHF; j_gene: TRBJ1-5; v_gene: TRBV27; d_gene: NA
CDR3aa: CASSDGTGGYNEQFF; j_gene: TRBJ2-1; v_gene: TRBV5-1; d_gene: TRBD1
CDR3aa: CASSAGLAGGQETQYF; j_gene: TRBJ2-5; v_gene: TRBV10-2; d_gene: TRBD2
CDR3aa: CASTITLHGNQPQHF; j_gene: TRBJ1-5; v_gene: TRBV6-5; d_gene: NA
CDR3aa: CASPAWGRGAPTEAFF; j_gene: TRBJ1-1; v_gene: TRBV4-1; d_gene: NA
CDR3aa: CASSESRGTENIQYF; j_gene: TRBJ2-4; v_gene: TRBV6-1; d_gene: TRBD1
CDR3aa: CATSAKGLLPDGYTF; j_gene: TRBJ1-2; v_gene: TRBV24-1; d_gene: NA
CDR3aa: CSASLPGQGVTYEQYF; j_gene: TRBJ2-7; v_gene: TRBV20-1; d_gene: TRBD1
CDR3aa: CASSLVAAGGRFEQFF; j_gene: TRBJ2-1; v_gene: TRBV7-2; d_gene: TRBD2
CDR3aa: CSVEVEGVSKNIQYF; j_gene: TRBJ2-4; v_gene: TRBV29-1; d_gene: NA
CDR3aa: CAISPGTLNTEAFF; j_gene: TRBJ1-1; v_gene: TRBV10-3; d_gene: NA
CDR3aa: CASSLSHRGQSPLHF; j_gene: TRBJ1-6; v_gene: TRBV6-5; d_gene: TRBD1
CDR3aa: CATRDYTGELFF; j_gene: TRBJ2-2; v_gene: TRBV24-1; d_gene: NA
CDR3aa: CASRTQGQTDTQYF; j_gene: TRBJ2-3; v_gene: TRBV11-2; d_gene: NA
CDR3aa: CASSIQGARVTGELFF; j_gene: TRBJ2-2; v_gene: TRBV7-2; d_gene: TRBD1
CDR3aa: CASASGTYEQYF; j_gene: TRBJ2-7; v_gene: TRBV7-9; d_gene: NA
CDR3aa: CASSPSRAIYNEQFF; j_gene: TRBJ2-1; v_gene: TRBV18; d_gene: NA
CDR3aa: CASSLLGGGTNSPLHF; j_gene: TRBJ1-6; v_gene: TRBV11-2; d_gene: NA
CDR3aa: CASSPWTGYSNQPQHF; j_gene: TRBJ1-5; v_gene: TRBV4-1; d_gene: TRBD1
CDR3aa: CASHILRGKSYEQYF; j_gene: TRBJ2-7; v_gene: TRBV21-1; d_gene: NA
CDR3aa: CASSSPWGPNYGYTF; j_gene: TRBJ1-2; v_gene: TRBV5-5; d_gene: NA
CDR3aa: CASSPTGGPQPQHF; j_gene: TRBJ1-5; v_gene: TRBV11-2; d_gene: TRBD1
CDR3aa: CASSYRTYSEKNTEAFF; j_gene: TRBJ1-1; v_gene: TRBV2; d_gene: NA
CDR3aa: CASSSTTMGNQPQHF; j_gene: TRBJ1-5; v_gene: TRBV19; d_gene: NA
CDR3aa: CASSLVAGSEGYTF; j_gene: TRBJ1-2; v_gene: TRBV11-2; d_gene: NA
CDR3aa: CATSDGTSGSYEQYF; j_gene: TRBJ2-7; v_gene: TRBV24-1; d_gene: NA
CDR3aa: CASSLVGTGFGNTIYF; j_gene: TRBJ1-3; v_gene: TRBV11-2; d_gene: TRBD1
CDR3aa: CASSEDRGTEAFF; j_gene: TRBJ1-1; v_gene: TRBV6-4; d_gene: TRBD1
CDR3aa: CASSNLQGVNTEAFF; j_gene: TRBJ1-1; v_gene: TRBV5-1; d_gene: TRBD1
CDR3aa: CASRSGGQTSPLHF; j_gene: TRBJ1-6; v_gene: TRBV5-5; d_gene: NA
CDR3aa: CASSLRFTGEPQHF; j_gene: TRBJ1-5; v_gene: TRBV7-2; d_gene: TRBD1
CDR3aa: CASSLAEWARGYSSPLHF; j_gene: TRBJ1-6; v_gene: TRBV7-6; d_gene: NA
CDR3aa: CSVEEYQIETYEQYF; j_gene: TRBJ2-7; v_gene: TRBV29-1; d_gene: NA
CDR3aa: CASSWTGVGANVLTF; j_gene: TRBJ2-6; v_gene: TRBV6-5; d_gene: TRBD1
CDR3aa: CASSSSGGSYNEQFF; j_gene: TRBJ2-1; v_gene: TRBV6-5; d_gene: TRBD2